The subject of this entry is one T cell receptor (beta chain). The antigen remains unidentified. Measured with immunoSEQ multiplex PCR; TCRdb has only the in-frame clones, and not every one. Altogether more than 25,000 clones are present, 85% to 90% being singletons, with the ten largest covering 0.6% to 0.75%. The data belong to a study of stem cell transplantation in POMP-related autoinflammatory disease. Germline lookup yields CDR1 SGHRS and CDR2 YFSETQ. This CDR3 comprises 13 residues. Trimming removed 0 bases from V and 6 bases from J, with 9 bases in between. Study conclusions and caveats: Patients with PRAID showed a restricted number of unique TRB V-J gene pairings.

The source was CD4+ T cells from PBMCs, collected before stem cell transplantation. This clonotype was sampled from a human donor with POMP-related autoinflammation and immune dysregulation (PRAID). This rearrangement joins TRBV5-1 to TRBJ1-2; D call uncertain. The DNA of the CDR3 is TGCGCCAGCAGCTTGGAGGTGCCCGATGGCTACACCTTC. It yields the protein CASSLEVPDGYTF.